The sequence of this T cell receptor (beta chain) was determined in a study of blood T cells in healthy people across ages. Study observations and caveats: There were more naive CD4+ cells and higher diversity in long-lived donors than in aged donors.

From germline, CDR1 is ENHRY and CDR2 SYGVKD. This CDR3 is 15 amino acids long. V lost 2 bases to trimming and J lost 7 bases; unmatched junction nucleotides: 9. The second PCR ran about 6 to 12 cycles with a sample-barcoded 5' primer and J-beta primers. MiXCR, run by TCRdb on the 5' RACE reads, gives a single entry per CDR3 protein. The table shows hundreds of thousands of distinct CDR3 sequences, with roughly 47% occurring only once. As for this clonotype: The antigen is unknown.

The rearrangement links TRBV10-3 to TRBJ2-5; 8 positions match TRBD1. The sequence was obtained from a woman aged 55-69 years in good health. The sequenced sample was blood. CDR3 sequence (DNA): TGTGCCATCAGTGAGCCCACAGGGGGATTTGGGACCCAGTACTTC. Its translation: CAISEPTGGFGTQYF.